The 24 T cell receptor beta chains listed next were all sequenced from one sample in a study of CD8+CD57+ T cells in acquired aplastic anemia. Patients chosen for sequencing had CD8+CD57+ cells that had expanded, as shown by flow cytometry. Profiles of TCR beta VDJ and CDR3 were generated from a genomic DNA template. Via MiXCR, TCRdb re-called the reads, giving one row per CDR3 protein. The sample records about 180,000 distinct CDR3 sequences, roughly 50% being singletons. Sequenced material: sorted CD4+, CD8+, or CD8+CD57+ T cells (not recorded which) from PBMCs. The origin of the receptors is a human donor with aplastic anemia.

The rearrangement joins TRBV7-9 to TRBJ1-1; no clear D gene. V lost 8 bases to trimming and J lost 4 bases, with 8 bases between them. Germline CDR1 SEHNR, CDR2 FQNEAQ (reference sequence). This CDR3 has 11 amino acids. The chain's CDR3 is CASVLTTEAFF. The DNA for the CDR3 is TGTGCCAGCGTCCTGACCACTGAAGCTTTCTTT. Full variable domain (remainder filled in from reference TRBV7-9 and TRBJ1-1): DTGVSQNPRHKITKRGQNVTFRCDPISEHNRLYWYRQTLGQGPEFLTYFQNEAQLEKSRLLSDRFSAERPKGSFSTLEIQRTEQGDSAMYLCASVLTTEAFFGQGTRLTVV.

This clonotype was detected ten times or more. The V gene is TRBV6-5, the J gene TRBJ2-5; D remains ambiguous. Trimming stripped 6 bases from V and 5 bases from J, with 10 bases between. Germline V lookup: CDR1 MNHEY, CDR2 SVGAGI. The CDR3 runs to 12 residues. Written as DNA, the CDR3 is TGTGCCAGCAGCCACGGGCGGGAGACCCAGTACTTC. It encodes CASSHGRETQYF.

In its sample, this clonotype was seen once. Lacking the conserved final phenylalanine or tryptophan, this CDR3 likely reflects a read error. The CDR3 DNA follows: TGCGCCAGCAGTCGTGACTCGTCTACCTACGAGCAGTACTCC. The encoded protein is CASSRDSSTYEQYS. This chain connects TRBV10-1 to TRBJ2-7; D is unclear. CDR3 length: 14 amino acids. Germline V gene sequence: CDR1 WNHNN, CDR2 SYGVQD (reference sequence). Trimming removed 5 bases from V and 2 bases from J, with 13 bases in between.

Comment on this clonotype: Germline and junction disagree at one end, which may indicate a read error. V is TRBV5-1 and J is TRBJ1-1; D possibly corresponds to TRBD1 (5 bases). CDR3 length: 13 amino acids. Germline-derived CDR1 and CDR2 are SGHRS and YFSETQ. CDR3 nucleotide sequence: TGCGCCACCTCCGGGACGGGGAACACTGGAGCTTTCTTT. This translates into CATSGTGNTGAFF.

Comment on this clonotype: Likely a read error: the CDR3 ends without its conserved phenylalanine or tryptophan. This sequence joins TRBV29-1 and TRBJ2-5; maybe TRBD2 (6 bases). This CDR3 region has 13 residues. Germline V CDR1 and CDR2: SQVTM, ANQGSEA. V dropped 6 bases and J dropped 4 bases, with 15 bases sitting between them. The CDR3 loop reads CSVVRLGGETQYS. The CDR3 DNA sequence: TGCAGCGTGGTTCGGCTGGGGGGAGAGACCCAGTACTCC.

This sequence joins TRBV2 and TRBJ2-7, with 7 bases identical to TRBD1. This CDR3 comprises 16 residues. Trimming took 8 bases from V and 1 from J; bases not matched to a gene: 14. Germline CDR1 reads SNHLY; CDR2 reads FYNNEI. In DNA form, the CDR3 reads TGTGCCAGCTATAGTCCCGGGACAGAGAAGTCCTACGAGCAGTACTTC. The encoded protein is CASYSPGTEKSYEQYF.

This clonotype occurred many times. This chain joins TRBV4-2 and TRBJ2-7, with 7 bases aligning to TRBD1. The junction had 9 bases not matched to a gene; V was cut back by 0 bases and J by 13 bases. The CDR3 covers 13 residues. Germline CDR1 LGHNA, CDR2 YNFKEQ. The CDR3 nucleotides are TGTGCCAGCAGCCAAGAAATTGACAGGGAGCTCTACTTC. Encoded protein: CASSQEIDRELYF.

The chain couples TRBV2 to TRBJ1-4; no reliable D call. The CDR3 covers 12 residues. V was trimmed by 8 bases and J by 8 bases, leaving 12 bases between them. The germline V gene has CDR1 SNHLY and CDR2 FYNNEI. As DNA, the CDR3 is TGTGCCAGCCGGAGGGAGTTGGAAAAACTGTTTTTT. Its translation: CASRRELEKLFF.

This clonotype has at least ten counts. The gene calls are TRBV24-1 and TRBJ1-1; unclear D gene. V shed 12 bases and J shed 4 bases, with 11 bases lying between them. The CDR3 is 11 residues long. CDR1 is KGHDR and CDR2 is SFDVKD in the germline V gene. CDR3 amino acids: CAPLSITEAFF. The CDR3 bases are TGTGCCCCGTTAAGCATCACTGAAGCTTTCTTT.

This clonotype was detected ten times or more. The chain combines TRBV27 with TRBJ2-7; TRBD1 or TRBD2 may be the D gene (5 bases each). Germline CDR1 is MNHEY and CDR2 is SMNVEV (reference sequence). V was trimmed by 7 bases and J by 5 bases, leaving 15 bases between them. The CDR3 consists of 13 residues. The CDR3 sequence is CASKTGPTHEQYF. The CDR3 coding sequence is TGTGCCAGCAAAACGGGACCGACCCACGAGCAGTACTTC.

In DNA, the CDR3 is TGTGCCAGTAAGGTGCAGGGCGCGAGCTCCTACGAGCAGTACTTC. This encodes CASKVQGASSYEQYF. The rearrangement joins TRBV19 to TRBJ2-7; D is possibly TRBD1 (5 bases). The CDR3 is 15 residues long. Germline assignment: CDR1 LNHDA and CDR2 SQIVND (reference sequence). V lost 7 bases, J lost 0 bases, and 16 bases lay in between. The full variable domain, in which reference TRBV19 and TRBJ2-7 provide the parts outside the CDR3, is DGGITQSPKYLFRKEGQNVTLSCEQNLNHDAMYWYRQDPGQGLRLIYYSQIVNDFQKGDIAEGYSVSREKKESFPLTVTSAQKNPTAFYLCASKVQGASSYEQYFGPGTRLTVT.

This clonotype has a count of ten or more. V gene TRBV7-3 combines with J gene TRBJ2-1; 10 bases map to TRBD2. CDR3 length equals 15 residues. CDR1 and CDR2 from the germline V gene are SGHTA and FQGTGA. J was trimmed by 6 bases and V by 5 bases; bases with no gene match: 7. In DNA, the CDR3 is TGTGCCAGCAGCCTGAGCGGGGGGGGCCCCAATGAGCAGTTCTTC. It encodes CASSLSGGGPNEQFF.

CDR3 DNA: TGTGCCAGCAGCTTAGCCGGGACAGGGTGGGGTCAGCCCCAGCATTTT. This translates into CASSLAGTGWGQPQHF. The chain employs TRBV7-2 and TRBJ1-5, with 9 bases matching TRBD1. The V segment lost 0 bases and the J segment 6 bases; nucleotides outside the gene matches: 6. The germline V gene has CDR1 SGHTA and CDR2 FQGNSA. The CDR3 has 16 residues.

This clonotype was picked up many times. The rearrangement links TRBV7-2 to TRBJ2-1, with 10 bases fitting TRBD2. Trimming took 2 bases from V and 7 from J; bases not matched to a gene: 8. This CDR3 contains 16 residues. Germline V lookup: CDR1 SGHTA, CDR2 FQGNSA. The DNA for the CDR3 is TGTGCCAGCAGCTTACTAGCGGGGGCCGCTGTGAATGAGCAGTTCTTC. Residues: CASSLLAGAAVNEQFF.

Many counts were recorded for this clonotype. V and J are TRBV20-1 and TRBJ2-1; D remains ambiguous. V shed 6 bases and J shed 0 bases, with 15 bases lying between them. This CDR3 is built from 15 residues. Looked up from germline, CDR1 is DFQATT and CDR2 is SNEGSKA (reference sequence). CDR3 amino acids: CSAKTGSSSYNEQFF. DNA for the CDR3: TGCAGTGCAAAGACCGGGTCCAGCTCCTACAATGAGCAGTTCTTC.

This chain connects TRBV4-2 to TRBJ1-1; no clear D gene. Trimming removed 5 bases from V and 5 bases from J, with 15 bases in between. This CDR3 has 14 amino acids. Per germline, CDR1 LGHNA and CDR2 YNFKEQ. CDR3 nucleotides: TGTGCCAGCAGCTTGCTCCATTTCTCGACTGAAGCTTTCTTT. Protein: CASSLLHFSTEAFF.

This chain's CDR3 is CASSLRLAGGGNNEQFF. The CDR3, as DNA: TGTGCCAGCAGCTTGCGGTTGGCGGGAGGGGGAAACAATGAGCAGTTCTTC. The rearrangement uses TRBV11-1 and TRBJ2-1; 9 bases match TRBD2. V was pared by 3 bases and J by 5 bases, with 11 bases of the junction left unmatched. This CDR3 is 17 amino acids long. Germline values: CDR1 SGHAT, CDR2 FQDESV (reference sequence).

The chain recombines TRBV14 with TRBJ2-7; D gene uncertain. The germline V and J ends were trimmed by 1 base and 6 bases, with 16 bases remaining between them. From germline, CDR1 is SGHDN and CDR2 FVKESK. This CDR3 spans 15 amino acids. CDR3 amino acids: CASSQGAASLCEQYF. For the CDR3, the DNA is TGTGCCAGCAGCCAAGGGGCGGCCTCACTTTGCGAGCAGTACTTC. Full variable domain (outside the CDR3, taken from reference TRBV14 and TRBJ2-7): EAGVTQFPSHSVIEKGQTVTLRCDPISGHDNLYWYRRVMGKEIKFLLHFVKESKQDESGMPNNRFLAERTGGTYSTLKVQPAELEDSGVYFCASSQGAASLCEQYFGPGTRLTVT.

The CDR3 here is CASSWGGPGDTQYF. DNA for the CDR3: TGTGCCAGCAGTTGGGGGGGGCCGGGGGATACGCAGTATTTT. The chain couples TRBV6-5 to TRBJ2-3; tentative D call: TRBD2 (7 bases). The CDR3 runs to 14 residues. CDR1 MNHEY and CDR2 SVGAGI come from the germline V gene. Trimming pared 4 bases from V and 6 bases from J, leaving 14 bases between.

Here the CDR3 DNA reads TGTGCCACCAGCAGAGGGGGGGCGTACACCGGGGAGCTGTTTTTT. Translated, it gives CATSRGGAYTGELFF. The V gene is TRBV15, the J gene TRBJ2-2; D may be TRBD1 or TRBD2 (6 bases each). With 1 base removed from V and 3 bases from J, the gap between germline ends came to 9 bases. There are 15 residues in the CDR3. CDR1 and CDR2 (germline): LNHNV, YYDKDF (reference sequence).

Details on this clonotype: With a much larger clone just one base away, this may be a read error. The chain employs TRBV10-3 and TRBJ2-4; no definite D call. Germline V CDR1 and CDR2: ENHRY, SYGVKD. The CDR3 runs to 15 residues. CDR3 in amino acids: CAISEPRVWGNTQYF. CDR3 coding DNA: TGTGCCATCAGTGAGCCCCGGGTTTGGGGAAACACTCAGTACTTC.

This clonotype has at least ten counts. The V gene is TRBV12-3 or TRBV12-4, the J gene TRBJ1-1; D is uncertain. V was trimmed by 8 bases and J by 1 base, leaving 17 bases between them. This CDR3 region has 15 residues. This chain's CDR3 is CASGITGLPNTEAFF. DNA for the CDR3: TGTGCCAGCGGAATAACCGGACTGCCGAACACTGAAGCTTTCTTT.

This clonotype was recorded at least ten times. The chain couples TRBV5-1 to TRBJ2-2; 11 positions match TRBD1. V shed 2 bases and J 6 bases; nucleotides not matched to a gene: 3. The CDR3 has 15 residues. Germline CDR1 is SGHRS and CDR2 is YFSETQ. CDR3 in amino acids: CASSFGQGAAGELFF. Here the CDR3 DNA reads TGCGCCAGCAGCTTCGGACAGGGGGCAGCCGGGGAGCTGTTTTTT.

This clonotype was detected a few times. The chain combines TRBV7-8 with TRBJ2-5; TRBD2 aligns across 10 bases. The trim removed 5 bases at V and 5 bases at J, leaving 5 bases unmatched. The CDR3 is 14 residues long. CDR1 is SGHVS and CDR2 is FQNEAQ in the germline V gene. CDR3 sequence reads: CASSRSGRSETQYF. CDR3 bases: TGTGCCAGCAGCCGTAGCGGGAGGTCGGAGACCCAGTACTTC.